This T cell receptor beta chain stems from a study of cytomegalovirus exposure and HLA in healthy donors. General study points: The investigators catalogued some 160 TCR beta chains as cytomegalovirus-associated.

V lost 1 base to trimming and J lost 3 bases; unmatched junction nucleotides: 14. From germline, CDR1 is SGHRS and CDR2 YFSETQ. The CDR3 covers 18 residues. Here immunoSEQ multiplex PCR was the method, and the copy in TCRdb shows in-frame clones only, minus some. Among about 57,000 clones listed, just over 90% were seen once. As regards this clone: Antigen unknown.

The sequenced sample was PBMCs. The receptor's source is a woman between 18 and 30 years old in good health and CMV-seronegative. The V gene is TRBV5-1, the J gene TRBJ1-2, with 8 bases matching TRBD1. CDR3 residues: CASSLQGAKVMFDYGYTF. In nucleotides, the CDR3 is TGCGCCAGCAGCTTGCAGGGGGCAAAAGTTATGTTCGACTATGGCTACACCTTC.